The rows below give T cell receptor beta chains drawn from one sample of a study of T cells after yellow fever vaccination. TCRdb fed the 5' RACE reads into MiXCR, producing one record per CDR3 protein. The sample has hundreds of thousands of distinct CDR3 sequences, roughly a fifth seen once; the top ten hold over 11%. The sample in question was PBMCs, obtained 15 days after the yellow fever booster vaccination. Receptors originate from a man aged 30-40 years who received the YFV17D yellow fever vaccine. CDR3s include the opening cysteine and the closing phenylalanine or tryptophan. D genes are given only for firm matches. Not all rows give a size; the values are once, few, many and, for expanded clones, a class.

D	size	length	J	V	CDR3	DNA
TRBD1	few	18	TRBJ1-4	TRBV25-1	CASSESGGYRGRGEKLFF	TGTGCCAGCAGTGAATCAGGGGGCTACAGGGGCCGGGGTGAAAAACTGTTTTTT
TRBD2	few	15	TRBJ2-5	TRBV18	CASSPPGREEETQYF	TGTGCCAGCTCACCACCGGGCCGGGAGGAAGAGACCCAGTACTTC
TRBD2	many	15	TRBJ2-7	TRBV7-9	CASSKYSGSSYEQYF	TGTGCCAGCAGCAAATACAGCGGGAGCTCCTACGAGCAGTACTTC
.	few	13	TRBJ1-5	TRBV7-9	CASSRTGTQPQHF	TGTGCCAGCAGCCGCACAGGGACTCAGCCCCAGCATTTT
.	few	14	TRBJ2-6	TRBV28	CASSSFDGANVLTF	TGTGCCAGCAGTTCCTTTGATGGGGCCAACGTCCTGACTTTC
.	few	13	TRBJ1-1	TRBV20-1	CSASFQGFTEAFF	TGCAGTGCTAGCTTTCAGGGTTTCACTGAAGCTTTCTTT
.	few	11	TRBJ2-3	TRBV7-9	CASSPVDTQYF	TGTGCCAGCAGCCCCGTAGATACGCAGTATTTT
TRBD1	few	14	TRBJ2-3	TRBV7-2	CASSQDRGGDTQYF	TGTGCCAGCAGCCAAGACAGGGGAGGAGATACGCAGTATTTT
TRBD1	.	16	TRBJ1-6	TRBV7-2	CASSLLGQGANSPLHF	TGTGCCAGCAGCTTATTAGGACAGGGGGCAAATTCACCCCTCCACTTT
TRBD2	few	16	TRBJ2-7	TRBV3-1	CASSQGGGSLTYEQYF	TGTGCCAGCAGCCAAGGAGGCGGGAGCCTAACCTACGAGCAGTACTTC
TRBD2	few	16	TRBJ2-7	TRBV23-1	CASSQIRGGHGNEQYF	TGCGCCAGCAGTCAAATTCGGGGAGGGCACGGCAACGAGCAGTACTTC
.	few	12	TRBJ2-3	TRBV28	CASWGALDTQYF	TGTGCCAGCTGGGGCGCCCTAGATACGCAGTACTTT
TRBD2	few	15	TRBJ2-1	TRBV20-1	CSAIVTSGRNNEQFF	TGCAGTGCTATCGTCACTAGCGGGAGAAACAATGAGCAGTTCTTC